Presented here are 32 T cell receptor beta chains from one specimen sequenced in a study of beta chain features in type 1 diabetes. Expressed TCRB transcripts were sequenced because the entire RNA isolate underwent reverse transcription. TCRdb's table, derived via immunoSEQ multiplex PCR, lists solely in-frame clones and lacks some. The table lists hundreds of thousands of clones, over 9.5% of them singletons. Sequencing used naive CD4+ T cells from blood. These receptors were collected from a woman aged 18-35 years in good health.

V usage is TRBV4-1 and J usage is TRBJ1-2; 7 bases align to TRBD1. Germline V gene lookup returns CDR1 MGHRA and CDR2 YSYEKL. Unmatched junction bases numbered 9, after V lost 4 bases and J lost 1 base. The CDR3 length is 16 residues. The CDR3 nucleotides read TGCGCCAGCAGCCCCTTAGGGGGGACAGATAACTATGGCTACACCTTC. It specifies CASSPLGGTDNYGYTF.

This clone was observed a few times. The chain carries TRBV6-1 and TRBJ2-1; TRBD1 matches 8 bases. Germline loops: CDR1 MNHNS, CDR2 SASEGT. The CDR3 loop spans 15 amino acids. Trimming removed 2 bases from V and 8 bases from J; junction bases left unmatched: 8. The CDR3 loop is CASSEQGARSDEQFF. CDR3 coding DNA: TGTGCCAGCAGTGAACAGGGGGCACGTAGCGATGAGCAGTTCTTC.

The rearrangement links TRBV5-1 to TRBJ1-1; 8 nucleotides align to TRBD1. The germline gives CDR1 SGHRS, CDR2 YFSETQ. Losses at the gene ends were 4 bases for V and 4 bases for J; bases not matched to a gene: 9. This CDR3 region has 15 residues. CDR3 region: CASSPQGAVSTEAFF. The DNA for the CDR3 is TGCGCCAGCAGCCCCCAGGGGGCCGTGAGCACTGAAGCTTTCTTT.

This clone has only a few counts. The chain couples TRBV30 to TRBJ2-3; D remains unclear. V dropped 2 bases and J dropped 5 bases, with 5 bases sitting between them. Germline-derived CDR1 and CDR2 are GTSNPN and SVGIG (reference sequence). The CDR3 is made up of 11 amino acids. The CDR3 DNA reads TGTGCCTGGAGTTGGAGAGATACGCAGTATTTT. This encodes CAWSWRDTQYF.

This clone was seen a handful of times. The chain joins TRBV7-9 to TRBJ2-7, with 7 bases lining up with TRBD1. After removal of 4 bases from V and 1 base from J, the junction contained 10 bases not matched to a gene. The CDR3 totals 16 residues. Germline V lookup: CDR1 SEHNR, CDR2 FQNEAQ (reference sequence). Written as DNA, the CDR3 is TGTGCCAGCAGCTCTGGGGACAGCCGATTATCCTACGAGCAGTACTTC. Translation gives CASSSGDSRLSYEQYF.

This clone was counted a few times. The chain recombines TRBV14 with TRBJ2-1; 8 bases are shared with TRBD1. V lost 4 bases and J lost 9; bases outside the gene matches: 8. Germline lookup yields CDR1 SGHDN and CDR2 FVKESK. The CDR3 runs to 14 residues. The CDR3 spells CASSPRQGPSEQFF. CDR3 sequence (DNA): TGTGCCAGCAGCCCGCGACAGGGGCCAAGTGAGCAGTTCTTC.

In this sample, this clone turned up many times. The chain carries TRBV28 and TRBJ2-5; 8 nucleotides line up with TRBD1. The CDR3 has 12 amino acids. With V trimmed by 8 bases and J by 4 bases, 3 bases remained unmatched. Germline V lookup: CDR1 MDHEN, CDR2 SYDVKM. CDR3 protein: CASVTGGETQYF. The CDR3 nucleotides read TGTGCCAGCGTTACAGGGGGAGAGACCCAGTACTTC.

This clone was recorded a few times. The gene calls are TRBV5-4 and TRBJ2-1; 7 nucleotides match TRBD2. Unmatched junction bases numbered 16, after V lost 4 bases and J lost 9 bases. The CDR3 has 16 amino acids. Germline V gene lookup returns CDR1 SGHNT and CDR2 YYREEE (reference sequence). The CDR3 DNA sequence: TGTGCCAGCAGCCCGTACGCGCCGGGAGGACGAAGTGAGCAGTTCTTC. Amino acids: CASSPYAPGGRSEQFF.

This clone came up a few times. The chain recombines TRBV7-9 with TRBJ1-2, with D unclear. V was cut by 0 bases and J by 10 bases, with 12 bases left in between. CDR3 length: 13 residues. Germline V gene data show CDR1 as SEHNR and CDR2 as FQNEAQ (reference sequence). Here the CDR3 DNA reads TGTGCCAGCAGCTTAGCCGTCGGTCTCGACTACACCTTC. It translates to CASSLAVGLDYTF.

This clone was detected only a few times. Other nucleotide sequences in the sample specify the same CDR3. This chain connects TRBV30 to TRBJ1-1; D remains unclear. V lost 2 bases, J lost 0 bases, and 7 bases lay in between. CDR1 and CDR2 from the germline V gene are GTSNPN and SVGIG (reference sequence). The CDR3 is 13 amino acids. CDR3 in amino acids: CAWSFRVNTEAFF. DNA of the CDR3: TGTGCCTGGAGTTTCCGGGTGAACACTGAAGCTTTCTTT. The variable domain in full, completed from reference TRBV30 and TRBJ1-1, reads SQTIHQWPATLVQPVGSPLSLECTVEGTSNPNLYWYRQAAGRGLQLLFYSVGIGQISSEVPQNLSASRPQDRQFILSSKKLLLSDSGFYLCAWSFRVNTEAFFGQGTRLTVV.

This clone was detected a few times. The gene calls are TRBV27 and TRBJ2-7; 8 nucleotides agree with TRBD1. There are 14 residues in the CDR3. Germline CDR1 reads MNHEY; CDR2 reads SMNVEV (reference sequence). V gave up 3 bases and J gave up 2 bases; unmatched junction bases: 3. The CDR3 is CASSFRDRTYEQYF. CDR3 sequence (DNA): TGTGCCAGCAGTTTCCGGGACAGGACCTACGAGCAGTACTTC.

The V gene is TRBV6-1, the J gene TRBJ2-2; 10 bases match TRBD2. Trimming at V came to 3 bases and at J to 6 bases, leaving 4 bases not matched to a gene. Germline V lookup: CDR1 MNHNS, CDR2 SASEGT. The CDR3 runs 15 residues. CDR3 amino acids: CASSDLAGAAGELFF. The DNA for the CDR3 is TGTGCCAGCAGTGATCTAGCGGGGGCTGCCGGGGAGCTGTTTTTT.

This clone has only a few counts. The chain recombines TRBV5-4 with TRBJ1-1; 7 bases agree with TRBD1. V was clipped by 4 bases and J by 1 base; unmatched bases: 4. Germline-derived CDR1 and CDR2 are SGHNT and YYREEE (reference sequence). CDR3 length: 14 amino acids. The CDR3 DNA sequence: TGTGCCAGCAGCACGGGACAGACGAACACTGAAGCTTTCTTT. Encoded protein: CASSTGQTNTEAFF.

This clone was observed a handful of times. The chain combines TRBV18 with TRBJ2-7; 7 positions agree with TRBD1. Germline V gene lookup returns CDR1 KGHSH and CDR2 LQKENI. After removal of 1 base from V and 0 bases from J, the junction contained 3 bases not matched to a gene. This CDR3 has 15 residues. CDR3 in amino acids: CASSPLTGSSYEQYF. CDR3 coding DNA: TGTGCCAGCTCACCACTGACAGGGAGCTCCTACGAGCAGTACTTC.

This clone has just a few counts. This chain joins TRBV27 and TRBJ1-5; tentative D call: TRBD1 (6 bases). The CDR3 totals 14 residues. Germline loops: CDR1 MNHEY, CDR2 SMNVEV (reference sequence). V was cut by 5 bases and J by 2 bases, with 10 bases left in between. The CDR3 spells CASSGAGGNQPQHF. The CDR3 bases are TGTGCCAGCAGTGGAGCAGGGGGCAATCAGCCCCAGCATTTT.

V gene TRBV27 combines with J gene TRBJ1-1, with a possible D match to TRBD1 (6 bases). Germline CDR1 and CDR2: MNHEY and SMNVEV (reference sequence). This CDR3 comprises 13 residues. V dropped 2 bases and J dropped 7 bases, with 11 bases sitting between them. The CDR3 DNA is TGTGCCAGCAGTTTACAGGGGACCGATGAAGCTTTCTTT. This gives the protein CASSLQGTDEAFF.

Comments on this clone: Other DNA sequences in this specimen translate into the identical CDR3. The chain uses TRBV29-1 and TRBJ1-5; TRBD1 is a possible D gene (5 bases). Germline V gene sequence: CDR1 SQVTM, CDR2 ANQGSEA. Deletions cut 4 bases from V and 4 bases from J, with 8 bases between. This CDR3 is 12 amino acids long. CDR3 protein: CSVGGQNQPQHF. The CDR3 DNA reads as TGCAGCGTTGGTGGACAAAATCAGCCCCAGCATTTT.

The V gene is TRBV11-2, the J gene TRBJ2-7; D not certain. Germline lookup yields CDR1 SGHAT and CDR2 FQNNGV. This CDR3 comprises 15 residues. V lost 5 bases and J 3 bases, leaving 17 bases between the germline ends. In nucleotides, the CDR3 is TGTGCCAGCAGCGAAGTCCCGAGAAACGGCTACGAGCAGTACTTC. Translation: CASSEVPRNGYEQYF. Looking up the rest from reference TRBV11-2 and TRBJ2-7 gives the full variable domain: EAGVAQSPRYKIIEKRQSVAFWCNPISGHATLYWYQQILGQGPKLLIQFQNNGVVDDSQLPKDRFSAERLKGVDSTLKIQPAKLEDSAVYLCASSEVPRNGYEQYFGPGTRLTVT.

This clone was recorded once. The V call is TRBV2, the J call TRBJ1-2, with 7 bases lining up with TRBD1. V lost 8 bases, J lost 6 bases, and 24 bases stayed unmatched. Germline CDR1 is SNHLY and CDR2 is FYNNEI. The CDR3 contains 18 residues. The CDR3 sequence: CASRRAPTGTAHKDGYTF. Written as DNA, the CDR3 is TGTGCCAGCCGCAGAGCCCCGACCGGGACAGCCCACAAGGATGGCTACACCTTC.

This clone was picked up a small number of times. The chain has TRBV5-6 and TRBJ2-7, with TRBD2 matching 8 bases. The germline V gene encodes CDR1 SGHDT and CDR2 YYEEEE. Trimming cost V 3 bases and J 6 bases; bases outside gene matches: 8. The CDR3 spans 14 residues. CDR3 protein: CASSSSGGPGEQYF. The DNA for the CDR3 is TGTGCCAGCAGCTCGTCGGGAGGGCCGGGCGAGCAGTACTTC.

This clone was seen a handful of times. The CDR3 coding sequence is TGTGCCAGCAGTTTCCTCATCACGGGGACATTCTATGGCTACACCTTC. Translated: CASSFLITGTFYGYTF. The chain carries TRBV6-5 and TRBJ1-2, with D tentatively TRBD1 (6 bases). Trimming removed 4 bases at V and 4 bases at J, with 19 bases between. Germline V gene lookup returns CDR1 MNHEY and CDR2 SVGAGI. This CDR3 has 16 amino acids.

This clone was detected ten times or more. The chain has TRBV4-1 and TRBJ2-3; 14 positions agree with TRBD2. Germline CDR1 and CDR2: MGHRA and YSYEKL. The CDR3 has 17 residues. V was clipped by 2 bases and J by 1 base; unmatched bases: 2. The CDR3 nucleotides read TGCGCCAGCAGCCAACCGACTAGCGGGAGGGGCACAGATACGCAGTATTTT. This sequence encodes CASSQPTSGRGTDTQYF.

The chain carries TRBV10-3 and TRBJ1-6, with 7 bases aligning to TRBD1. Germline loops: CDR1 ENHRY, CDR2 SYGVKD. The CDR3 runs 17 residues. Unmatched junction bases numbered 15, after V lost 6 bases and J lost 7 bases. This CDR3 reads CAIRGEQGPVRNSPLHF. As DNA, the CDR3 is TGTGCCATCAGAGGGGAACAGGGGCCGGTTAGAAATTCACCCCTCCACTTT.

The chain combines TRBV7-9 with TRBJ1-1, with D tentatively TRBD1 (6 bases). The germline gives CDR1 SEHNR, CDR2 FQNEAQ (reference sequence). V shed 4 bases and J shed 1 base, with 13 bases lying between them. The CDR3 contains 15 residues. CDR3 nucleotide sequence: TGTGCCAGCAGCTCCCGACAGGATCAGAACACTGAAGCTTTCTTT. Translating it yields CASSSRQDQNTEAFF. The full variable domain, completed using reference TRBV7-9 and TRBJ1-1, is DTGVSQNPRHKITKRGQNVTFRCDPISEHNRLYWYRQTLGQGPEFLTYFQNEAQLEKSRLLSDRFSAERPKGSFSTLEIQRTEQGDSAMYLCASSSRQDQNTEAFFGQGTRLTVV.

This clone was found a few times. Here the CDR3 reads CAWSGSGRVGQETQYF. The CDR3 nucleotides read TGTGCCTGGAGTGGGTCGGGGAGGGTTGGCCAAGAGACCCAGTACTTC. V is TRBV30 and J is TRBJ2-5, with 7 bases fitting TRBD2. The germline V gene encodes CDR1 GTSNPN and CDR2 SVGIG (reference sequence). With 1 base clipped from V and 1 base from J, the junction kept 9 bases outside the gene matches. The CDR3 contains 16 residues.

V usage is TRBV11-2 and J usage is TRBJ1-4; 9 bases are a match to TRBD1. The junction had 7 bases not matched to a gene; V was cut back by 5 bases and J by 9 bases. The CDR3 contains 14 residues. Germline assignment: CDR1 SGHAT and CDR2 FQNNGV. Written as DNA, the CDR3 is TGTGCCAGCAGCCTACGGGACAGGGCGAAAAAACTGTTTTTT. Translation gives CASSLRDRAKKLFF.

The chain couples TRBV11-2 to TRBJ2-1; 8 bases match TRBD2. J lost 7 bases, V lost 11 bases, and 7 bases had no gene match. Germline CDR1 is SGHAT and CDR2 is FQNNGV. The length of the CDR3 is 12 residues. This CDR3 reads CASGGRKNEQFF. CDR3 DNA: TGTGCCTCGGGGGGGCGGAAGAATGAGCAGTTCTTC. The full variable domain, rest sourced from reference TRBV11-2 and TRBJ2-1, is EAGVAQSPRYKIIEKRQSVAFWCNPISGHATLYWYQQILGQGPKLLIQFQNNGVVDDSQLPKDRFSAERLKGVDSTLKIQPAKLEDSAVYLCASGGRKNEQFFGPGTRLTVL.

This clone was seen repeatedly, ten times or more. This CDR3 reads CASSFWGRTGELFF. CDR3 DNA sequence: TGTGCCAGCAGCTTCTGGGGGAGGACCGGGGAGCTGTTTTTT. The chain couples TRBV7-9 to TRBJ2-2, with D possibly TRBD2 on 6 matching bases. CDR3 length: 14 residues. CDR1 and CDR2 from the germline V gene are SEHNR and FQNEAQ (reference sequence). Deletions cut 3 bases from V and 5 bases from J, with 10 bases between. Full variable domain (outside the CDR3, taken from reference TRBV7-9 and TRBJ2-2): DTGVSQNPRHKITKRGQNVTFRCDPISEHNRLYWYRQTLGQGPEFLTYFQNEAQLEKSRLLSDRFSAERPKGSFSTLEIQRTEQGDSAMYLCASSFWGRTGELFFGEGSRLTVL.

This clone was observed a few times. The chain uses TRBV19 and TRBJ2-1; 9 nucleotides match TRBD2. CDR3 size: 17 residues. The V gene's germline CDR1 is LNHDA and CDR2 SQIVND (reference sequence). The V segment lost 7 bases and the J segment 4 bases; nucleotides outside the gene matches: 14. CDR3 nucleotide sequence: TGTGCCAGTACCCTCGGACCAGCGGGAGGCGGGTACAATGAGCAGTTCTTC. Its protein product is CASTLGPAGGGYNEQFF.

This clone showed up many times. The CDR3 coding sequence is TGTGCCAGTAAGAGGGGGCTGACTGGGGCCAACGTCCTGACTTTC. This translates into CASKRGLTGANVLTF. The chain carries TRBV19 and TRBJ2-6, with TRBD1 matching 7 bases. V dropped 7 bases and J dropped 2; count of bases not matched to a gene: 5. The CDR3 covers 15 residues. CDR1 and CDR2 (germline): LNHDA, SQIVND (reference sequence).

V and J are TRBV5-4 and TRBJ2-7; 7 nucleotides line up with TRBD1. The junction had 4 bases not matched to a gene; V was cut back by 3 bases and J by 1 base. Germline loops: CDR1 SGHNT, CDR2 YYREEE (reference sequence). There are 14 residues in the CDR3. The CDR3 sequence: CASSSPGQSYEQYF. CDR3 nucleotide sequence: TGTGCCAGCAGCTCCCCGGGACAGTCCTACGAGCAGTACTTC.

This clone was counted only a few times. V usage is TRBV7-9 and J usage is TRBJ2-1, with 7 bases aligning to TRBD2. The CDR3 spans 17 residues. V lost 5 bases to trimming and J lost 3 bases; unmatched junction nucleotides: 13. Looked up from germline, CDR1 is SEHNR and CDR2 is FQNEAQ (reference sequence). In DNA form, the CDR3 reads TGTGCCAGCAGCCAAGGCTCGGGGGGTCGCTTCTACAATGAGCAGTTCTTC. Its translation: CASSQGSGGRFYNEQFF.